Listed here are 27 T cell receptor beta chains from one sample, sequenced in a study of response to subunit inactivated influenza vaccine. TCRdb reprocessed the RT-PCR reads via MiXCR and lists one record per CDR3 protein. Among about 610,000 distinct CDR3 sequences, approximately 14% were seen once, and the ten largest hold approximately 10%. Specimen: PBMCs from blood, collected 11 to 12 days after vaccination. These receptors all come from a man aged 45-65 years who received an inactivated influenza vaccine.

This clonotype was detected a few times. The V call is TRBV29-1, the J call TRBJ2-4; the match to TRBD1 covers 11 bases. The CDR3 extends over 15 amino acids. CDR1 is SQVTM, CDR2 ANQGSEA, per germline. V lost 2 bases and J lost 9; bases outside the gene matches: 9. The CDR3 DNA reads as TGCAGCGTTGAACCCCCGGACAGGGGGCATGGCATTCAGTACTTC. This encodes CSVEPPDRGHGIQYF.

The chain couples TRBV11-2 to TRBJ2-3; D is unclear. Between the trimmed V and J ends, which lost 1 base and 2 bases, there was a span of 10 bases. Germline V gene data show CDR1 as SGHAT and CDR2 as FQNNGV. The CDR3 spans 15 residues. The CDR3 nucleotides are TGTGCCAGCAGCTTAGTAATGCTGCCCACAGATACGCAGTATTTT. This codes for CASSLVMLPTDTQYF.

This clonotype was seen a few times. The rearrangement uses TRBV11-2 and TRBJ1-1; 9 bases are shared with TRBD1. The CDR3 runs to 13 residues. V dropped 4 bases and J dropped 10; count of bases not matched to a gene: 7. From germline, CDR1 is SGHAT and CDR2 FQNNGV. CDR3 DNA: TGTGCCAGCAGCTCGGGACAGGGCGCGGGAGCTTTCTTT. This translates into CASSSGQGAGAFF. The whole variable domain, filled in from reference TRBV11-2 and TRBJ1-1, reads EAGVAQSPRYKIIEKRQSVAFWCNPISGHATLYWYQQILGQGPKLLIQFQNNGVVDDSQLPKDRFSAERLKGVDSTLKIQPAKLEDSAVYLCASSSGQGAGAFFGQGTRLTVV.

This clonotype turned up a few times. This chain connects TRBV30 to TRBJ2-5, with 12 bases lining up with TRBD2. The CDR3 contains 14 residues. V dropped 6 bases and J dropped 9; count of bases not matched to a gene: 11. The germline CDR1 and CDR2 sequences are GTSNPN and SVGIG (reference sequence). Here the CDR3 reads CACTGTSGYQAQYF. CDR3 DNA sequence: TGTGCCTGTACGGGGACTAGCGGGTACCAGGCCCAGTACTTC.

The rearrangement links TRBV7-2 to TRBJ2-7; the D gene is possibly TRBD1 (6 bases). The length of the CDR3 is 13 residues. Per germline, CDR1 SGHTA and CDR2 FQGNSA. V lost 5 bases and J lost 3, with 11 bases in between. The chain's CDR3 is CASSATGFYEQYF. The DNA for the CDR3 is TGTGCCAGCAGCGCGACAGGTTTCTACGAGCAGTACTTC.

This clonotype has only a few counts. The genes are TRBV15 and TRBJ1-4; D is uncertain. The germline V gene has CDR1 LNHNV and CDR2 YYDKDF (reference sequence). The CDR3 runs 11 residues. Trimming took 5 bases from V and 4 from J, leaving 2 bases between them. DNA for the CDR3: TGTGCCACCAGCCTTAATGAAAAACTGTTTTTT. It translates to CATSLNEKLFF.

This clonotype has a handful of counts. J is TRBJ1-6 and V is TRBV7-9, with D hard to call. Trimming stripped 3 bases from V and 10 bases from J, with 13 bases between. The CDR3 runs 14 residues. The germline CDR1 and CDR2 sequences are SEHNR and FQNEAQ (reference sequence). The CDR3 reads CASSFLGAGSPLHF. In DNA form, the CDR3 reads TGTGCCAGCAGCTTTCTTGGCGCGGGGTCACCCCTCCACTTT.

The chain carries TRBV20-1 and TRBJ2-1; 10 bases map to TRBD2. The CDR3 covers 15 residues. J was trimmed by 6 bases and V by 1 base; bases with no gene match: 6. Germline CDR1 reads DFQATT; CDR2 reads SNEGSKA (reference sequence). CDR3 sequence: CSARVWGLARNEQFF. The CDR3 coding sequence is TGCAGTGCTAGAGTCTGGGGACTAGCGCGCAATGAGCAGTTCTTC.

The chain joins TRBV5-1 to TRBJ2-3; 8 bases agree with TRBD2. V trimming: 1 base; J trimming: 0 bases; junction bases outside the gene matches: 4. The CDR3 contains 16 residues. CDR1 and CDR2 (germline): SGHRS, YFSETQ. In nucleotides, the CDR3 is TGCGCCAGCAGCTTGCTATTAGCGGGGAGCACAGATACGCAGTATTTT. It codes for CASSLLLAGSTDTQYF.

The gene calls are TRBV11-1 and TRBJ1-1; TRBD1 might be the D (6 bases). The CDR3 covers 13 residues. The germline gives CDR1 SGHAT, CDR2 FQDESV (reference sequence). V shed 5 bases and J shed 2 bases, with 9 bases lying between them. CDR3 in amino acids: CASSNRENTEAFF. CDR3 DNA sequence: TGTGCCAGCAGCAACAGGGAAAACACTGAAGCTTTCTTT.

This clonotype was recorded many times. Sequence at one end of the junction differs from germline and may be a read error. The CDR3 DNA follows: TGCAGCGTGGAAGGACAGGGGGTCCTCTATGAGCAGTTCTTC. It codes for CSVEGQGVLYEQFF. This sequence joins TRBV29-1 and TRBJ2-1; 10 bases match TRBD1. Germline lookup yields CDR1 SQVTM and CDR2 ANQGSEA. The CDR3 is 14 residues long.

The chain recombines TRBV9 with TRBJ2-7, with D possibly matching TRBD2 (5 bases). Trimming removed 0 bases from V and 5 bases from J, with 9 bases in between. CDR1 is SGDLS and CDR2 is YYNGEE in the germline V gene. The CDR3 extends over 13 amino acids. CDR3 sequence: CASSVGLANEQYF. The DNA for the CDR3 is TGTGCCAGCAGCGTAGGCCTAGCCAACGAGCAGTACTTC. Variable domain in full (rest from reference TRBV9 and TRBJ2-7): DSGVTQTPKHLITATGQRVTLRCSPRSGDLSVYWYQQSLDQGLQFLIQYYNGEERAKGNILERFSAQQFPDLHSELNLSSLELGDSALYFCASSVGLANEQYFGPGTRLTVT.

This clonotype has just a few counts. The V gene is TRBV5-1, the J gene TRBJ1-4; D possibly corresponds to TRBD1 (5 bases). This CDR3 is built from 15 residues. Germline assignment: CDR1 SGHRS and CDR2 YFSETQ. Trimming shortened V by 0 bases and J by 8 bases, and 14 bases separated the two germline ends. For the CDR3, the DNA is TGCGCCAGCAGCTTGGCTGCGCCAGGGACCGAAAAACTGTTTTTT. Translating it yields CASSLAAPGTEKLFF.

V and J are TRBV20-1 and TRBJ2-7; 13 bases map to TRBD2. This CDR3 is built from 18 residues. J was trimmed by 2 bases and V by 3 bases; bases with no gene match: 13. Germline CDR1 DFQATT, CDR2 SNEGSKA (reference sequence). CDR3 DNA: TGCAGTGCTAGTTTACTAGCGGGAGGGCCAAGGTCACCCTACGAGCAGTACTTC. Translating it yields CSASLLAGGPRSPYEQYF.

This clonotype was recorded many times. The V call is TRBV10-3, the J call TRBJ2-3; TRBD2 agrees at 9 bases. V shed 8 bases, J shed 1 base, and the junction held 10 bases outside the gene matches. The CDR3 has 16 amino acids. Germline V CDR1 and CDR2: ENHRY, SYGVKD. CDR3 nucleotide sequence: TGTGCCATCGCGAGAGGGGTAGCGGGGGGCACAGATACGCAGTATTTT. Its protein is CAIARGVAGGTDTQYF.

This clonotype has a handful of counts. The V call is TRBV6-2 or TRBV6-3, the J call TRBJ2-2, with D uncertain. Trimming cost V 5 bases and J 6 bases, with 7 bases left between them. Germline CDR1 reads MNHEY; CDR2 reads SVGEGT. The CDR3 runs to 12 residues. The CDR3 sequence is CASSAGAGELFF. CDR3 DNA sequence: TGTGCCAGCAGTGCTGGGGCCGGGGAGCTGTTTTTT.

CDR3 coding DNA: TGTGCCAGCTCACTGAGCGGGGGGGCCTTCGAGCAGTACTTC. Translating gives CASSLSGGAFEQYF. V usage is TRBV18 and J usage is TRBJ2-7, with 10 positions matching TRBD2. With 4 bases clipped from V and 6 bases from J, the junction kept 6 bases outside the gene matches. The germline V gene has CDR1 KGHSH and CDR2 LQKENI. This CDR3 spans 14 amino acids.

V gene TRBV5-1 combines with J gene TRBJ2-3; D might be TRBD1 (5 bases). Germline V gene sequence: CDR1 SGHRS, CDR2 YFSETQ. The V and J ends lost 6 bases and 0 bases respectively, with 14 bases between them. The CDR3 has 15 residues. The chain's CDR3 is CASTRDSPSTDTQYF. CDR3 in DNA: TGCGCCAGCACTCGTGACAGCCCGAGCACAGATACGCAGTATTTT.

This chain uses TRBV7-8 with TRBJ2-3; D may correspond to TRBD1 or TRBD2 (6 bases each). The CDR3 runs to 16 residues. V was trimmed by 5 bases and J by 2 bases, leaving 17 bases between them. Germline V gene sequence: CDR1 SGHVS, CDR2 FQNEAQ. CDR3 nucleotides: TGTGCCAGCAGCCCGGGGGCGGGCATAGACACAGATACGCAGTATTTT. It specifies CASSPGAGIDTDTQYF.

This clonotype was recorded a few times. This chain links TRBV6-1 with TRBJ2-7, with D tentatively TRBD1 or TRBD2 (5 bases each). This CDR3 contains 15 residues. Germline CDR1 and CDR2: MNHNS and SASEGT. V was pared by 5 bases and J by 1 base, with 15 bases between. The CDR3 region has the DNA TGTGCCAGCAGTCCATGGGGGACGGTATCCTACGAGCAGTACTTC. It codes for CASSPWGTVSYEQYF.

Only a few counts were recorded for this clonotype. V gene TRBV12-3 or TRBV12-4 combines with J gene TRBJ1-5; TRBD1 is a possible D gene (6 bases). Between the trimmed V and J ends, which lost 6 bases and 2 bases, there was a span of 29 bases. This CDR3 has 20 amino acids. CDR3 amino acids: CASSPEWGQTGRFGNQPQHF. The CDR3 DNA is TGTGCCAGCAGCCCCGAATGGGGTCAAACAGGGCGGTTCGGCAATCAGCCCCAGCATTTT.

The table lists this clonotype with a few counts. CDR3 sequence reads: CASSLARLAGDNEQFF. The CDR3 bases are TGTGCCAGCAGCTTAGCTCGACTAGCGGGAGACAATGAGCAGTTCTTC. V and J are TRBV7-2 and TRBJ2-1, with 12 bases matching TRBD2. The germline gives CDR1 SGHTA, CDR2 FQGNSA. CDR3 size: 16 residues. V shed 0 bases, J shed 5 bases, and the junction held 2 bases outside the gene matches.

The table lists this clonotype with a few counts. A read error may explain this, as a much larger clone is one base away. The chain has TRBV6-5 and TRBJ2-1; TRBD2 matches 13 bases. CDR3 size: 15 residues. Germline V gene sequence: CDR1 MNHEY, CDR2 SVGAGI. The V gene end was trimmed by 4 bases and the J gene end by 6 bases; junction bases not matched to a gene: 3. CDR3 in amino acids: CASSFTSGGANEQFF. CDR3 sequence (DNA): TGTGCCAGCAGTTTTACTAGCGGGGGGGCCAATGAGCAGTTCTTC.

The chain carries TRBV29-1 and TRBJ2-1; D ambiguous. The CDR3 spans 11 residues. V lost 4 bases and J 7 bases, leaving 8 bases between the germline ends. CDR1 SQVTM and CDR2 ANQGSEA come from the germline V gene. CDR3 region: CSVGRRNEQFF. In DNA form, the CDR3 reads TGCAGCGTTGGCAGGCGTAATGAGCAGTTCTTC.

V gene TRBV6-2 or TRBV6-3 combines with J gene TRBJ2-1; 8 nucleotides line up with TRBD2. V lost 5 bases and J lost 2; bases outside the gene matches: 2. Germline values: CDR1 MNHEY, CDR2 SVGEGT. There are 14 residues in the CDR3. As DNA, the CDR3 is TGTGCCAGCAGTCGAGCGGGGGCCTACAATGAGCAGTTCTTC. It is translated as CASSRAGAYNEQFF.

Remarks on this clonotype: The junction departs from the called germline gene at one end, perhaps through a read error. The chain carries TRBV4-1 and TRBJ1-6, with TRBD1 identical over 7 bases. The CDR3 sequence is 14 residues long. Germline CDR1 is MGHRA and CDR2 is YSYEKL. The CDR3 protein is CVSSPRDSNSPLHF. CDR3 DNA sequence: TGCGTCAGCAGCCCCCGGGACAGTAATTCACCCCTCCACTTT.

Only a few counts were recorded for this clonotype. V usage is TRBV20-1 and J usage is TRBJ2-1; D is possibly TRBD1 (7 bases). The CDR3 is made up of 14 amino acids. Trimming took 8 bases from V and 7 from J, leaving 21 bases between them. Germline V gene data show CDR1 as DFQATT and CDR2 as SNEGSKA (reference sequence). This CDR3 is CSIDVRGARNEQFF. Written as DNA, the CDR3 is TGCAGTATAGACGTCAGGGGGGCCCGTAATGAGCAGTTCTTC.